This T cell receptor (beta chain) was found in a study of blood T cells in healthy people across ages. The authors ran a second PCR of roughly 6 to 12 cycles using a sample-barcoded 5' primer and a J-beta primer mix. TCRdb reprocessed the 5' RACE reads via MiXCR and lists one record per CDR3 protein. In the table there are around 1,700,000 distinct CDR3 sequences, 28% of which are singletons. This sequence originates from a woman in her 30s in good health. Sequencing was performed on blood.

The DNA for the CDR3 is TGTGCCAGCAGGGGCAGGGGGACCCATACGCAGTATTTT. Protein: CASRGRGTHTQYF. The V and J genes are TRBV25-1 and TRBJ2-3; 7 bases match TRBD1. The V segment lost 6 bases and the J segment 7 bases; nucleotides outside the gene matches: 7. The germline V gene has CDR1 MGHDK and CDR2 SYGVNS. The CDR3 is 13 amino acids. Together with reference TRBV25-1 and TRBJ2-3, the CDR3 gives the full variable domain: EADIYQTPRYLVIGTGKKITLECSQTMGHDKMYWYQQDPGMELHLIHYSYGVNSTEKGDLSSESTVSRIRTEHFPLTLESARPSHTSQYLCASRGRGTHTQYFGPGTRLTVL.